One and the same sample provided the 2 T cell receptor beta chains below, sequenced in a study of blood T cell repertoires in COVID-19. Clones were read by immunoSEQ multiplex PCR, and TCRdb kept only the in-frame ones, dropping some. The sample has roughly 150,000 clones; approximately 84% are singletons. The sample taken for sequencing was peripheral blood. These receptors came from a woman aged 80 or over with COVID-19, enrolled during active disease.

This clone was seen only once. This chain uses TRBV4-1 with TRBJ2-7, with 9 bases that match TRBD2. The CDR3 extends over 16 amino acids. Germline lookup yields CDR1 MGHRA and CDR2 YSYEKL. Trimming cost V 4 bases and J 0 bases; bases outside gene matches: 7. The CDR3 region has the DNA TGCGCCAGCAGCCTCCTTAGCGGGAGCCGCTCCTACGAGCAGTACTTC. As protein: CASSLLSGSRSYEQYF.

The V call is TRBV7-2, the J call TRBJ2-7; D perhaps matches TRBD2 (5 bases). V was cut by 1 base and J by 4 bases, with 14 bases left in between. Germline lookup yields CDR1 SGHTA and CDR2 FQGNSA. CDR3 length equals 15 residues. DNA of the CDR3: TGTGCCAGCAGCTTAGACCTGCTCCGGACTTACGAGCAGTACTTC. Amino acid sequence: CASSLDLLRTYEQYF.